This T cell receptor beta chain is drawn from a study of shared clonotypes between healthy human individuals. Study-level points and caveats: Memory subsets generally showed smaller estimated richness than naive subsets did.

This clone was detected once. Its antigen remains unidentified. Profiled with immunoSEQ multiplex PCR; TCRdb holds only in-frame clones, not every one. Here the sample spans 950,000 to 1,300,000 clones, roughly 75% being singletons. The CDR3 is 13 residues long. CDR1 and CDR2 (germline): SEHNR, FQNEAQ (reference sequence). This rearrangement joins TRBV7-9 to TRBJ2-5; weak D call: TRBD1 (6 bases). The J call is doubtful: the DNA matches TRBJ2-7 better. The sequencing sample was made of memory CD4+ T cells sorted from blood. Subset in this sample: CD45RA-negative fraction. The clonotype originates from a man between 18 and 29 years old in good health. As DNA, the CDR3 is TGTGCCAGCAGTACACAGGGTATCTACGAGCAGTACTTC. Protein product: CASSTQGIYEQYF.